This TCR beta chain was retrieved from a study of cytomegalovirus exposure and HLA in healthy donors. Study findings and constraints: The study listed approximately 160 cytomegalovirus-associated TCR beta chains.

The PCR used 60 Vbeta and 13 Jbeta primers. Clones were sequenced by immunoSEQ multiplex PCR, and TCRdb holds only the in-frame ones, with some missing. The data hold about 120,000 clones, with roughly 79% observed a single time. A note on this clone: The target antigen is unknown.

V lost 5 bases and J lost 3; bases outside the gene matches: 7. CDR1 and CDR2 (germline): MDHEN, SYDVKM. This CDR3 region has 14 residues. The chain recombines TRBV28 with TRBJ2-7, with 7 bases matching TRBD1. The receptor comes from a woman aged 40 to 49 in good health and CMV-seronegative. Sample: PBMCs. The CDR3 nucleotides read TGTGCCAGCAGTCCAACGGGACAGATCTACGAGCAGTACTTC. It specifies CASSPTGQIYEQYF.